Below, 31 T cell receptor beta chains from the same sample are listed, as sequenced in a study of T cells in localized non-small cell lung cancer. Measured with immunoSEQ multiplex PCR; TCRdb has only the in-frame clones, and not every one. The sample yields tens of thousands of clones, more than 85% seen once. Sequencing was performed on PBMCs, taken before any cancer treatment. The receptors here all came from a man between 35 and 75 years old with stage II lung adenocarcinoma.

The chain carries TRBV5-6 and TRBJ2-1, with TRBD2 matching over 8 bases. There are 19 residues in the CDR3. Germline CDR1 and CDR2: SGHDT and YYEEEE. Unmatched junction bases numbered 15, after V lost 4 bases and J lost 0 bases. The CDR3 DNA follows: TGTGCCAGCAGCACCGGACTAGCTTGGACACCGAGCTCCTACAATGAGCAGTTCTTC. Protein sequence: CASSTGLAWTPSSYNEQFF.

The gene calls are TRBV7-8 and TRBJ1-2; TRBD1 matches 7 bases. The CDR3 totals 15 residues. Trimming cost V 5 bases and J 2 bases; bases outside gene matches: 8. Germline-derived CDR1 and CDR2 are SGHVS and FQNEAQ. CDR3 in DNA: TGTGCCAGCAGCCTCCTGGGGACAGAGAACTATGGCTACACCTTC. It codes for CASSLLGTENYGYTF.

The chain uses TRBV7-9 and TRBJ2-3, with D maybe TRBD1 (6 bases). CDR1 and CDR2 from the germline V gene are SEHNR and FQNEAQ (reference sequence). The V gene lost 5 bases and the J gene lost 3 bases, with 21 bases spanning the gap. The CDR3 runs to 17 residues. CDR3: CASSPMQPGVRTDTQYF. The DNA for the CDR3 is TGTGCCAGCAGCCCTATGCAACCAGGGGTTAGGACAGATACGCAGTATTTT.

The chain uses TRBV7-8 and TRBJ1-6; 7 bases align to TRBD1. This CDR3 comprises 16 residues. V was clipped by 0 bases and J by 1 base; unmatched bases: 0. CDR1 is SGHVS and CDR2 is FQNEAQ in the germline V gene. The CDR3 loop is CASSLAGQSYNSPLHF. In nucleotides, the CDR3 is TGTGCCAGCAGCTTAGCGGGACAGTCCTATAATTCACCCCTCCACTTT. Complete variable domain (other parts from reference TRBV7-8 and TRBJ1-6): GAGVSQSPRYKVAKRGQDVALRCDPISGHVSLFWYQQALGQGPEFLTYFQNEAQLDKSGLPSDRFFAERPEGSVSTLKIQRTQQEDSAVYLCASSLAGQSYNSPLHFGNGTRLTVT.

The chain is built from TRBV18 and TRBJ1-2; D is uncertain. The CDR3 is 14 amino acids. Trimming removed 2 bases at V and 3 bases at J, with 10 bases between. The germline V gene encodes CDR1 KGHSH and CDR2 LQKENI. For the CDR3, the DNA is TGTGCCAGCTCACCAGTGGCAGTCGACTATGGCTACACCTTC. As protein: CASSPVAVDYGYTF.

The chain combines TRBV2 with TRBJ2-3, with a weak D call TRBD1 (6 bases). The CDR3 runs 14 residues. The germline CDR1 and CDR2 sequences are SNHLY and FYNNEI. V was shortened by 5 bases and J by 2 bases, with 11 bases between the two germline ends. The CDR3 protein is CASSKGETTDTQYF. CDR3 bases: TGTGCCAGCAGTAAGGGGGAGACCACAGATACGCAGTATTTT.

The CDR3 DNA is TGTGCCAGCAGCTCGGACCTGGATGAGCAGTTCTTC. It is translated as CASSSDLDEQFF. The V gene is TRBV7-9, the J gene TRBJ2-1; no clear D. From germline, CDR1 is SEHNR and CDR2 FQNEAQ (reference sequence). The CDR3 covers 12 residues. Trimming took 4 bases from V and 8 from J, leaving 9 bases between them. Drawing the rest from reference TRBV7-9 and TRBJ2-1, the complete variable domain is DTGVSQNPRHKITKRGQNVTFRCDPISEHNRLYWYRQTLGQGPEFLTYFQNEAQLEKSRLLSDRFSAERPKGSFSTLEIQRTEQGDSAMYLCASSSDLDEQFFGPGTRLTVL.

The chain couples TRBV5-1 to TRBJ1-4; 7 positions agree with TRBD1. Germline loops: CDR1 SGHRS, CDR2 YFSETQ. The J segment lost 8 bases and the V segment lost 0 bases, leaving 4 bases of the junction unmatched. This CDR3 comprises 14 residues. The CDR3 region has the DNA TGCGCCAGCAGCTTGGGGGACAGCCCCGAAAAACTGTTTTTT. Its protein product is CASSLGDSPEKLFF.

The chain combines TRBV6-1 with TRBJ2-1; maybe TRBD2 (6 bases). The V gene's germline CDR1 is MNHNS and CDR2 SASEGT. CDR3 length: 13 amino acids. With 6 bases removed from V and 10 bases from J, the gap between germline ends came to 16 bases. Written as DNA, the CDR3 is TGTGCCAGCAGAAGGGATGGGGGGTGGGAGCAGTTCTTC. This sequence encodes CASRRDGGWEQFF.

CDR3 nucleotides: TGTGCCAGCAGCCAAGCAGCGGGACTCGGTGCGGGAAATAATGAAAAACTGTTTTTT. It specifies CASSQAAGLGAGNNEKLFF. The V gene is TRBV4-2, the J gene TRBJ1-4; a weak D match, TRBD1 (5 bases). The CDR3 length is 19 residues. The germline V gene has CDR1 LGHNA and CDR2 YNFKEQ. V lost 1 base and J lost 4, with 22 bases in between.

This clone was recorded once. One end of the junction varies from germline; a read error may be responsible. The rearrangement links TRBV28 to TRBJ1-1; the D is unclear. The germline CDR1 and CDR2 sequences are MDHEN and SYDVKM. CDR3 size: 11 residues. CDR3 nucleotide sequence: TGCCTTACACGCCGGAACACTGAAGCTTTCTTT. It specifies CLTRRNTEAFF.

This chain joins TRBV19 and TRBJ1-1; D is possibly TRBD1 (5 bases). The CDR3 spans 15 residues. The V gene's germline CDR1 is LNHDA and CDR2 SQIVND (reference sequence). The V end lost 4 bases, the J end lost 1 base, and 13 bases lay between the germline ends. CDR3: CASSNQGSANTEAFF. DNA of the CDR3: TGTGCCAGTAGTAATCAGGGTAGCGCGAACACTGAAGCTTTCTTT.

The V gene is TRBV5-8, the J gene TRBJ2-1, with 7 bases identical to TRBD2. V trimming: 2 bases; J trimming: 6 bases; junction bases outside the gene matches: 8. The germline V gene has CDR1 SGHTS and CDR2 YDEGEE. This CDR3 comprises 15 residues. CDR3 sequence (DNA): TGTGCCAGCAGCTTCACTGGACTAGAAGTCAATGAGCAGTTCTTC. Protein sequence: CASSFTGLEVNEQFF.

The rearrangement links TRBV4-1 to TRBJ2-5, with a weak D call TRBD1 (6 bases). V lost 10 bases to trimming and J lost 2 bases, with 17 bases between them. This CDR3 is 14 amino acids long. Germline values: CDR1 MGHRA, CDR2 YSYEKL. The CDR3 here is CATKGDTGQETQYF. Here the CDR3 DNA reads TGCGCCACCAAGGGGGACACTGGACAAGAGACCCAGTACTTC.

The chain combines TRBV7-3 with TRBJ1-1; D remains unclear. CDR3 length: 13 amino acids. CDR1 SGHTA and CDR2 FQGTGA come from the germline V gene. V lost 10 bases and J lost 3, with 15 bases in between. The chain's CDR3 is CAIPPRTDTEAFF. The CDR3 region has the DNA TGTGCCATTCCTCCCAGGACGGACACTGAAGCTTTCTTT.

The rearrangement uses TRBV7-3 and TRBJ1-5; D not resolved. V was trimmed by 2 bases and J by 5 bases, leaving 10 bases between them. Germline CDR1 is SGHTA and CDR2 is FQGTGA. The CDR3 has 14 residues. CDR3 in DNA: TGTGCCAGCAGCTTAGTTACAGCAGATCAGCCCCAGCATTTT. It yields the protein CASSLVTADQPQHF.

The rearrangement joins TRBV19 to TRBJ1-2, with 11 bases fitting TRBD1. V lost 5 bases, J lost 1 base, and 0 bases stayed unmatched. There are 14 residues in the CDR3. Per germline, CDR1 LNHDA and CDR2 SQIVND (reference sequence). The CDR3 protein is CASSGTGGNYGYTF. CDR3 bases: TGTGCCAGTAGTGGGACAGGGGGTAACTATGGCTACACCTTC.

V and J are TRBV19 and TRBJ1-1; 8 bases fit TRBD1. There are 14 residues in the CDR3. With V trimmed by 6 bases and J by 6 bases, 9 bases remained unmatched. Germline V gene data show CDR1 as LNHDA and CDR2 as SQIVND (reference sequence). CDR3 sequence: CASSLQGERAEAFF. The DNA for the CDR3 is TGTGCCAGTAGCTTACAGGGGGAGAGGGCTGAAGCTTTCTTT.

The chain joins TRBV6-1 to TRBJ2-5; D may be TRBD1 (6 bases). Trimming took 10 bases from V and 5 from J, leaving 14 bases between them. CDR1 is MNHNS, CDR2 SASEGT, per germline. This CDR3 has 12 residues. CDR3 in DNA: TGTGCCAACCTCAGGGGTCCGGAGACCCAGTACTTC. It specifies CANLRGPETQYF.

V usage is TRBV7-8 and J usage is TRBJ2-3; D gene ambiguous. This CDR3 contains 17 residues. CDR1 and CDR2 (germline): SGHVS, FQNEAQ. Trimming took off 1 base at V and 6 bases at J, with 20 bases between the two ends. The CDR3 region is CASSLGSGFQLHDTQYF. CDR3 DNA: TGTGCCAGCAGCTTAGGGTCTGGCTTCCAACTGCATGATACGCAGTATTTT.

V and J are TRBV19 and TRBJ2-1; TRBD2 is a possible D gene (5 bases). The CDR3 is made up of 13 amino acids. CDR1 and CDR2 from the germline V gene are LNHDA and SQIVND (reference sequence). V was cut by 3 bases and J by 7 bases, with 10 bases left in between. The CDR3 sequence: CASSIQRRNEQFF. For the CDR3, the DNA is TGTGCCAGTAGTATTCAAAGGAGGAATGAGCAGTTCTTC.

The chain joins TRBV5-1 to TRBJ2-1; 7 positions match TRBD1. Germline values: CDR1 SGHRS, CDR2 YFSETQ. The CDR3 contains 16 residues. V trimming: 4 bases; J trimming: 4 bases; junction bases outside the gene matches: 11. DNA for the CDR3: TGCGCCAGCAGCCCCACCCCGAGACAGGGATACAATGAGCAGTTCTTC. Its translation: CASSPTPRQGYNEQFF.

This clone was picked up one time. The chain is built from TRBV6-6 and TRBJ2-2, with 10 bases that match TRBD1. Trimming took 2 bases from V and 7 from J; bases not matched to a gene: 4. CDR3 length: 15 amino acids. CDR1 MNHNY and CDR2 SVGAGI come from the germline V gene (reference sequence). This CDR3 reads CASSYAGTGVGELFF. The CDR3 nucleotides are TGTGCCAGCAGTTACGCCGGGACAGGGGTCGGGGAGCTGTTTTTT.

A single count supports this clone. The J gene is TRBJ1-3, the V gene TRBV10-3; D is ambiguous. The CDR3 loop spans 14 amino acids. Germline V gene data show CDR1 as ENHRY and CDR2 as SYGVKD. Between the trimmed V and J ends, which lost 0 bases and 1 base, there was a span of 4 bases. CDR3 coding DNA: TGTGCCATCAGTGAGTCAGGGTCTGGAAACACCATATATTTT. This sequence encodes CAISESGSGNTIYF.

The chain has TRBV2 and TRBJ2-4; 8 positions agree with TRBD1. Germline V gene data show CDR1 as SNHLY and CDR2 as FYNNEI. V lost 5 bases, J lost 5 bases, and 5 bases stayed unmatched. The CDR3 extends over 14 amino acids. The CDR3 here is CASSLDRAENIQYF. The DNA for the CDR3 is TGTGCCAGCAGTTTGGACAGGGCGGAAAACATTCAGTACTTC.

This clone was recorded a few times. V is TRBV5-1 and J is TRBJ2-2; D is possibly TRBD2 (7 bases). Germline CDR1 SGHRS, CDR2 YFSETQ. Between the trimmed V and J ends, which lost 0 bases and 7 bases, there was a span of 13 bases. The CDR3 has 15 residues. CDR3 sequence (DNA): TGCGCCAGCAGCTTGGAACAGGGAGGGAGCGGGGAGCTGTTTTTT. Translating it yields CASSLEQGGSGELFF.

The V call is TRBV2, the J call TRBJ1-6, with D possibly being TRBD1 (5 bases). Trimming shortened V by 4 bases and J by 5 bases, and 9 bases separated the two germline ends. The CDR3 runs 14 residues. Germline CDR1 reads SNHLY; CDR2 reads FYNNEI. The CDR3, as DNA: TGTGCCAGCAGTGGGGGCCTTCATAATTCACCCCTCCACTTT. Protein product: CASSGGLHNSPLHF.

The J gene is TRBJ1-1, the V gene TRBV27, with 7 positions matching TRBD1. V lost 5 bases, J lost 1 base, and 13 bases stayed unmatched. The germline V gene has CDR1 MNHEY and CDR2 SMNVEV (reference sequence). The CDR3 totals 17 residues. CDR3 nucleotide sequence: TGTGCCAGCAGTAAATTATTAAGTCGACAGGGGAACACTGAAGCTTTCTTT. Its translation is CASSKLLSRQGNTEAFF.

The V and J genes are TRBV5-6 and TRBJ2-1; tentative D call: TRBD2 (5 bases). The V end was cut by 3 bases, the J end by 7 bases, with 8 bases between. This CDR3 comprises 12 residues. Germline values: CDR1 SGHDT, CDR2 YYEEEE. The CDR3 loop is CASSSQRNEQFF. The CDR3 DNA is TGTGCCAGCAGCTCCCAGCGGAATGAGCAGTTCTTC.

The chain has TRBV11-2 and TRBJ2-1; TRBD1 agrees at 7 bases. The J segment lost 12 bases and the V segment lost 1 base, leaving 12 bases of the junction unmatched. CDR3 length: 15 residues. Germline V lookup: CDR1 SGHAT, CDR2 FQNNGV. The CDR3 sequence: CASSLASLRDSRQFF. CDR3 in DNA: TGTGCCAGCAGCTTAGCTTCATTAAGGGACAGTAGGCAGTTCTTC.

This clone was detected only once. CDR3 residues: CSVTSRRGDGYTF. The DNA for the CDR3 is TGCAGCGTTACCTCACGCAGGGGCGATGGCTACACCTTC. V and J are TRBV29-1 and TRBJ1-2, with a weak D call TRBD1 (6 bases). Trimming took off 5 bases at V and 6 bases at J, with 16 bases between the two ends. From germline, CDR1 is SQVTM and CDR2 ANQGSEA. The CDR3 has 13 residues.